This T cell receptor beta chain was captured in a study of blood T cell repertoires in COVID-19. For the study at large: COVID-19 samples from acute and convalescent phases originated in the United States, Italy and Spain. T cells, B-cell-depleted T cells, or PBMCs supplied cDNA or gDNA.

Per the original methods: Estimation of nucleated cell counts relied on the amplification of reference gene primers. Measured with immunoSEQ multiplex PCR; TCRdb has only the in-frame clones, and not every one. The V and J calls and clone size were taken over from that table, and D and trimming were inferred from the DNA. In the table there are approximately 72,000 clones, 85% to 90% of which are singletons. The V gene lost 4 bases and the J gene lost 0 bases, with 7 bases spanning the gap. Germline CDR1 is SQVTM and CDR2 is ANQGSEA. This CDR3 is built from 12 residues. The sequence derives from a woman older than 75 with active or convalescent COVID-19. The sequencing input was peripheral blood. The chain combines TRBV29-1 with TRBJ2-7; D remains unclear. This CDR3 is CSVGSSSYEQYF. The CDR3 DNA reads TGCAGCGTTGGATCTAGCTCCTACGAGCAGTACTTC.